The T cell receptor (beta chain) described here comes from a study of blood T cell repertoires in COVID-19. Study overall: Acute-phase and convalescent COVID-19 samples originated in the United States, Italy and Spain. T cells, B-cell-depleted T cells, or PBMCs supplied cDNA or gDNA.

This clone is a singleton in its sample. Data came from immunoSEQ multiplex PCR; TCRdb stores just in-frame clones and leaves some out. The repertoire holds about 29,000 clones, with roughly 80% as singletons. The V end was cut by 0 bases, the J end by 7 bases, with 23 bases between. Germline CDR1 and CDR2: SGDLS and YYNGEE. The CDR3 totals 18 residues. This receptor was obtained from a woman aged 70-85 years with active or convalescent COVID-19. The chain joins TRBV9 to TRBJ2-1; possible D gene TRBD2, 5 bases. The sequenced material came from peripheral blood. The CDR3 here is CASSVDPRRGQWVNEQFF. As DNA, the CDR3 is TGTGCCAGCAGCGTAGACCCAAGACGGGGTCAGTGGGTAAATGAGCAGTTCTTC.